A selection of T cell receptor beta chains follows, all from one sample in a study of blood T cells in healthy people across ages. TCRdb processed the 5' RACE reads anew with MiXCR; each CDR3 protein has one entry. Seen here are around 870,000 distinct CDR3 sequences, 29% observed once, and the top ten hold roughly 17%. What was sequenced was blood. These TCRs come from a woman of 80 years or more in good health. The CDR3 runs from the conserved cysteine through the conserved F or W. A D gene is named only where the DNA matches it firmly. Expanded clones are given a class, and other clones once, few, many or no size at all.

>TRBD1|.|16|TRBV7-2|TRBJ2-2
CASSLVNQGVTGELFF
TGTGCCAGCAGCTTAGTTAACCAGGGGGTGACCGGGGAGCTGTTTTTT
>TRBD1|.|15|TRBV7-9|TRBJ1-2
CAGSLAYRQGRGYTF
TGTGCCGGCAGCTTAGCGTACCGACAGGGACGCGGCTACACCTTC
>TRBD2|few|14|TRBV19|TRBJ2-1
CASNKRDYHNEQFF
TGTGCCTCAAACAAGCGGGACTACCACAATGAGCAGTTCTTC
>.|once|14|TRBV6-2/TRBV6-3|TRBJ1-1
CASSRGILNTEAFF
TGTGCCAGCAGCCGGGGGATATTGAACACTGAAGCTTTCTTT
>.|once|16|TRBV21-1|TRBJ2-4
CASSKVRPDLGYIQYF
TGTGCCAGCAGCAAAGTTCGGCCGGACCTGGGGTACATTCAGTACTTC
>.|many|12|TRBV21-1|TRBJ2-7
CASSKLPDEQYF
TGTGCCAGCAGCAAACTCCCTGACGAGCAGTACTTC
>.|.|15|TRBV11-3|TRBJ1-1
CASSPVGTPNTEAFF
TGTGCCAGCAGCCCCGTCGGGACACCGAACACTGAAGCTTTCTTT
>.|many|14|TRBV5-5|TRBJ1-2
CASSLRGDTYGYTF
TGTGCCAGCAGCTTGAGGGGGGATACCTATGGCTACACCTTC
>.|many|15|TRBV6-5|TRBJ1-5
CASRAGGGGNQPQHF
TGTGCCAGCAGAGCCGGTGGAGGGGGCAATCAGCCCCAGCATTTT
>TRBD1|.|15|TRBV20-1|TRBJ1-4
CSARDGQGAREKLFF
TGCAGTGCTAGAGATGGGCAGGGGGCGAGGGAAAAACTGTTTTTT
>.|many|15|TRBV9|TRBJ2-7
CASSESGTGTGEQYF
TGTGCCAGCAGCGAGTCGGGGACCGGGACGGGTGAGCAGTACTTC
>.|many|11|TRBV5-6|TRBJ2-5
CASRKQETQYF
TGTGCCAGCAGAAAACAAGAGACCCAGTACTTC
>TRBD1|many|13|TRBV7-9|TRBJ1-2
CASSWDRAYGYTF
TGTGCCAGCAGCTGGGACAGGGCCTATGGCTACACCTTC
>.|few|14|TRBV2|TRBJ2-1
CASSGRLGGNEQFF
TGTGCCAGCAGTGGACGGTTGGGGGGCAATGAGCAGTTCTTC
>.|few|17|TRBV10-3|TRBJ2-5
CAISESEGGLGAETQYF
TGTGCCATCAGTGAGTCTGAGGGTGGACTGGGGGCAGAGACCCAGTACTTC
>TRBD1|many|17|TRBV24-1|TRBJ2-6
CATSDLSRGTGANVLTF
TGTGCCACCAGTGATTTGAGCAGGGGGACTGGGGCCAACGTCCTGACTTTC
>.|many|14|TRBV15|TRBJ1-6
CATSRDVRNSPLHF
TGTGCCACCAGCAGAGATGTCAGAAATTCACCCCTCCACTTT
>.|.|15|TRBV12-3/TRBV12-4|TRBJ2-7
CASSFHSQRWNEQYF
TGTGCCAGCAGTTTCCACAGCCAGCGCTGGAACGAGCAGTACTTC
>TRBD2|few|15|TRBV19|TRBJ2-3
CASRTSGGLTDTQYF
TGTGCCAGTAGGACTAGCGGGGGCCTCACAGATACGCAGTATTTT
>.|.|14|TRBV6-2/TRBV6-3|TRBJ2-2
CASSDPPNTGELFF
TGTGCCAGCAGTGACCCACCGAACACCGGGGAGCTGTTTTTT
>.|few|14|TRBV6-1|TRBJ2-7
CASSARQASYEQYF
TGTGCCAGCAGTGCCCGACAGGCGTCCTACGAGCAGTACTTC
>.|.|13|TRBV7-2|TRBJ2-1
CASSPGHNNEQFF
TGTGCCAGCAGCCCGGGACACAACAATGAGCAGTTCTTC
>.|many|13|TRBV20-1|TRBJ2-3
CSARLGSTDTQYF
TGCAGTGCTAGGCTGGGAAGCACAGATACGCAGTATTTT
>.|once|17|TRBV4-3|TRBJ2-1
CASSQDPTISSYNEQFF
TGCGCCAGCAGCCAAGATCCCACAATCAGCTCCTACAATGAGCAGTTCTTC
>TRBD1|.|15|TRBV27|TRBJ1-2
CASRGQDRFNYGYTF
TGTGCCAGCAGGGGACAGGACCGCTTTAACTATGGCTACACCTTC
>.|.|16|TRBV7-2|TRBJ2-1
CASSSSTKFPNNEQFF
TGTGCCAGCAGCTCCTCCACCAAATTTCCTAACAATGAGCAGTTCTTC
>.|few|13|TRBV7-9|TRBJ1-1
CASSLVHAAEAFF
TGTGCCAGCAGCTTAGTACACGCAGCTGAAGCTTTCTTT
>TRBD2|.|13|TRBV6-5|TRBJ2-7
CAGDAGGSYEQYF
TGTGCAGGGGACGCGGGGGGTTCCTACGAGCAGTACTTC
>.|few|15|TRBV20-1|TRBJ1-1
CSARGGTGPEGEAFF
TGCAGTGCTAGAGGCGGCACAGGGCCCGAGGGAGAAGCTTTCTTT
>TRBD1|many|15|TRBV5-1|TRBJ1-4
CASRTQGASNEKLFF
TGCGCCAGCAGGACCCAGGGGGCCAGCAACGAAAAACTGTTTTTT
>.|many|12|TRBV7-2|TRBJ2-5
CASSPGAQTQYF
TGTGCCAGCAGCCCCGGGGCCCAGACCCAGTACTTC
>TRBD1|many|18|TRBV15|TRBJ2-5
CATSRNRGTGGNGETQYF
TGTGCCACCAGCAGGAACAGAGGGACAGGGGGCAATGGAGAGACCCAGTACTTC
>.|many|17|TRBV12-3/TRBV12-4|TRBJ2-3
CASSPDLSEAYTDTQYF
TGTGCCAGCAGCCCCGACCTAAGCGAGGCCTACACAGATACGCAGTATTTT
>.|.|12|TRBV12-3/TRBV12-4|TRBJ1-1
CASTITGTEAFF
TGTGCCAGCACCATTACGGGCACTGAAGCTTTCTTT
>.|.|15|TRBV19|TRBJ1-2
CASKYTPGGNYGYTF
TGTGCCAGTAAATACACGCCGGGGGGCAACTATGGCTACACCTTC
>TRBD1|.|18|TRBV3-1|TRBJ2-3
CASSLHGTGRLSEDTQYF
TGTGCCAGCAGCCTTCATGGGACAGGGAGGTTGAGTGAGGATACGCAGTATTTT
>.|many|14|TRBV25-1|TRBJ1-1
CASSEMMGNTEAFF
TGTGCCAGCAGTGAAATGATGGGGAACACTGAAGCTTTCTTT
>.|many|13|TRBV7-2|TRBJ2-5
CASSAASEETQYF
TGTGCCAGCAGCGCGGCTAGCGAAGAGACCCAGTACTTC
>.|many|14|TRBV18|TRBJ1-1
CASSPPSTVTRAFF
TGTGCCAGCTCACCACCGAGTACAGTCACACGAGCTTTCTTT
>TRBD1|.|21|TRBV4-1|TRBJ1-5
CASSQLPGARDRVYGNQPQHF
TGCGCCAGCAGCCAGTTACCGGGGGCGCGGGACAGGGTATACGGCAATCAGCCCCAGCATTTT
>TRBD2|many|15|TRBV2|TRBJ2-1
CASRERGGSYNEQFF
TGTGCCAGCAGAGAGCGGGGGGGCTCCTACAATGAGCAGTTCTTC
>TRBD1|many|16|TRBV7-2|TRBJ2-3
CASSLARGLSTDTQYF
TGTGCCAGCAGTTTGGCGAGGGGGCTGAGCACAGATACGCAGTATTTT
>TRBD2|few|15|TRBV20-1|TRBJ2-1
CSARLAGTWTNEQFF
TGCAGTGCTAGACTAGCGGGGACCTGGACCAATGAGCAGTTCTTC
>TRBD2|many|14|TRBV20-1|TRBJ2-1
CSATHGPGGNEQFF
TGCAGTGCTACCCACGGGCCGGGGGGAAATGAGCAGTTCTTC
>.|many|13|TRBV7-2|TRBJ2-1
CASSLSFGNEQFF
TGTGCCAGCAGCTTGTCCTTCGGCAATGAGCAGTTCTTC
>TRBD2|many|20|TRBV6-5|TRBJ2-1
CASSYTLTSGGLDSYNEQFF
TGTGCCAGCAGTTACACCTTGACTAGCGGGGGGCTGGATTCCTACAATGAGCAGTTCTTC
>.|.|16|TRBV15|TRBJ1-2
CATSRDDGGAQNSYTF
TGTGCCACCAGCAGAGATGACGGGGGGGCCCAAAATTCCTACACCTTC
>TRBD1|.|16|TRBV6-5|TRBJ1-1
CASRTGTGATNTEAFF
TGTGCCAGCAGGACCGGGACAGGGGCGACGAACACTGAAGCTTTCTTT
>.|few|15|TRBV29-1|TRBJ1-4
CSVRAGKGSDEKLFF
TGCAGCGTTCGGGCAGGGAAAGGGTCCGATGAAAAACTGTTTTTT
>.|few|11|TRBV2|TRBJ2-5
CASASEETQYF
TGTGCCAGCGCTAGCGAGGAGACCCAGTACTTC
>TRBD2|many|15|TRBV7-2|TRBJ2-5
CASRRDAVGGETQYF
TGTGCCAGCAGGCGGGACGCCGTGGGGGGGGAGACCCAGTACTTC
>TRBD2|once|12|TRBV29-1|TRBJ2-2
CSLREDTGELFF
TGCAGCCTTCGGGAGGACACCGGGGAGCTGTTTTTT
>TRBD2|many|14|TRBV20-1|TRBJ2-3
CSARVSGGTDTQYF
TGCAGTGCTAGAGTTAGCGGGGGGACAGATACGCAGTATTTT
>TRBD1|.|14|TRBV20-1|TRBJ2-3
CSAETGEGTDTQYF
TGCAGTGCTGAGACAGGGGAGGGCACAGATACGCAGTATTTT
>.|many|13|TRBV20-1|TRBJ2-7
CSARSRTGPEQYF
TGCAGTGCCAGATCCCGCACTGGACCCGAGCAGTACTTC